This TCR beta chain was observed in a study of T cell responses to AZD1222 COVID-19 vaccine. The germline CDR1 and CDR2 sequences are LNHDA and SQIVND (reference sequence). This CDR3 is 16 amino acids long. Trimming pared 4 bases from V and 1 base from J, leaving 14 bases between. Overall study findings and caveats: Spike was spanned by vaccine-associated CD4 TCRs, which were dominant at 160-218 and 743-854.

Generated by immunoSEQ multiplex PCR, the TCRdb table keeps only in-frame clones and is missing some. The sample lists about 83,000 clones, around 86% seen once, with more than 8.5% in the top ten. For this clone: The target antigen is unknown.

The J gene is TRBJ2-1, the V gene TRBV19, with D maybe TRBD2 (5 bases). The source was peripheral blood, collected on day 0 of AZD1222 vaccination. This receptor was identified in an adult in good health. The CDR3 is CASSTTGSQSYNEQFF. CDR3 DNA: TGTGCCAGTAGTACTACGGGATCACAATCCTACAATGAGCAGTTCTTC. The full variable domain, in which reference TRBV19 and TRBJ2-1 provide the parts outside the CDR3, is DGGITQSPKYLFRKEGQNVTLSCEQNLNHDAMYWYRQDPGQGLRLIYYSQIVNDFQKGDIAEGYSVSREKKESFPLTVTSAQKNPTAFYLCASSTTGSQSYNEQFFGPGTRLTVL.